The 15 T cell receptor beta chains below come from one sample, sequenced in a study of cytomegalovirus exposure and HLA in healthy donors. Profiled with immunoSEQ multiplex PCR; TCRdb holds only in-frame clones, not every one. The repertoire consists of some 110,000 clones, with around 88% occurring once and the leading ten covering 1.5% to 2%. The sequenced material came from PBMCs. These receptor sequences come from a man between 18 and 29 years old in good health and CMV-seronegative.

This chain links TRBV28 with TRBJ1-3, with D uncertain. V was shortened by 3 bases and J by 1 base, with 4 bases between the two germline ends. The CDR3 covers 13 residues. Germline CDR1 MDHEN, CDR2 SYDVKM. The CDR3 region has the DNA TGTGCCAGCAGTTTCCAATCTGGAAACACCATATATTTT. Translating gives CASSFQSGNTIYF. Full variable domain (remainder filled in from reference TRBV28 and TRBJ1-3): DVKVTQSSRYLVKRTGEKVFLECVQDMDHENMFWYRQDPGLGLRLIYFSYDVKMKEKGDIPEGYSVSREKKERFSLILESASTNQTSMYLCASSFQSGNTIYFGEGSWLTVV.

The chain is built from TRBV29-1 and TRBJ2-1, with D possibly matching TRBD2 (6 bases). Germline CDR1 is SQVTM and CDR2 is ANQGSEA. V gave up 1 base and J gave up 9 bases, with 13 bases separating them. The CDR3 is 13 residues long. CDR3 nucleotide sequence: TGCAGCGTTGAAGGACGGGAGAGAAGTGAGCAGTTCTTC. It specifies CSVEGRERSEQFF.

The rearrangement uses TRBV10-3 and TRBJ2-7; D perhaps matches TRBD1 (6 bases). CDR1 and CDR2 from the germline V gene are ENHRY and SYGVKD. The CDR3 runs 15 residues. V gave up 0 bases and J gave up 4 bases, with 13 bases separating them. This CDR3 is CAISESRAGEYEQYF. The CDR3 nucleotides read TGTGCCATCAGTGAGTCGCGGGCAGGGGAGTACGAGCAGTACTTC.

The J gene is TRBJ1-1, the V gene TRBV7-9, with D tentatively TRBD1 (6 bases). The germline V and J ends were trimmed by 5 bases and 3 bases, with 13 bases remaining between them. CDR3 size: 14 residues. CDR1 and CDR2 (germline): SEHNR, FQNEAQ (reference sequence). The CDR3 sequence is CASSPWGPDTEAFF. CDR3 coding DNA: TGTGCCAGCAGCCCCTGGGGGCCCGACACTGAAGCTTTCTTT.

The CDR3 is CASSWAVRGETQYF. DNA of the CDR3: TGTGCCAGCAGTTGGGCGGTTAGGGGAGAGACCCAGTACTTC. The V and J genes are TRBV28 and TRBJ2-5; maybe TRBD1 (5 bases). This CDR3 is built from 14 residues. Per the germline V gene, CDR1 is MDHEN and CDR2 is SYDVKM. Trimming took off 4 bases at V and 4 bases at J, with 13 bases between the two ends.

This clone was seen only once. The rearrangement uses TRBV9 and TRBJ1-1; D is perhaps TRBD1 (6 bases). The CDR3 extends over 14 amino acids. Germline V gene lookup returns CDR1 SGDLS and CDR2 YYNGEE. Trimming removed 0 bases at V and 5 bases at J, with 11 bases between. The CDR3 loop reads CASSVAGGATEAFF. In DNA form, the CDR3 reads TGTGCCAGCAGCGTAGCTGGGGGGGCAACTGAAGCTTTCTTT.

The genes are TRBV19 and TRBJ1-1, with D maybe TRBD1 (5 bases). V lost 2 bases and J 3 bases, leaving 7 bases between the germline ends. The CDR3 has 13 amino acids. The germline gives CDR1 LNHDA, CDR2 SQIVND (reference sequence). CDR3 protein: CASSISRDTEAFF. DNA for the CDR3: TGTGCCAGTAGTATATCCAGGGACACTGAAGCTTTCTTT.

This clone was counted once. As DNA, the CDR3 is TGTGCCAGCAGACCAAGTAGCGGTGGCCGCAATGAGCAGTTCTTC. This translates into CASRPSSGGRNEQFF. The V and J genes are TRBV2 and TRBJ2-1, with D possibly TRBD2 on 6 matching bases. There are 15 residues in the CDR3. The V end lost 6 bases, the J end lost 6 bases, and 18 bases lay between the germline ends. Germline loops: CDR1 SNHLY, CDR2 FYNNEI.

This chain joins TRBV30 and TRBJ1-1; no clear D gene. CDR3 length: 13 amino acids. Germline V gene lookup returns CDR1 GTSNPN and CDR2 SVGIG (reference sequence). Trimming took off 3 bases at V and 10 bases at J, with 18 bases between the two ends. The CDR3 protein is CAWSGGFSTGAFF. DNA of the CDR3: TGTGCCTGGAGCGGAGGGTTTAGTACCGGAGCTTTCTTT.

This clone has a handful of counts. The V call is TRBV7-2, the J call TRBJ1-3, with 7 bases aligning to TRBD1. Per germline, CDR1 SGHTA and CDR2 FQGNSA. The V segment lost 3 bases and the J segment 0 bases; nucleotides outside the gene matches: 2. There are 15 residues in the CDR3. The CDR3 nucleotides are TGTGCCAGCAGCTTTCGGACAGGCTCTGGAAACACCATATATTTT. Its protein product is CASSFRTGSGNTIYF.

CDR3 sequence (DNA): TGTGCCAGCAGTTTAGGGACTAGCGTCACCGGGGAGCTGTTTTTT. The encoded protein is CASSLGTSVTGELFF. V gene TRBV27 combines with J gene TRBJ2-2; 10 bases are a match to TRBD2. Germline trimming cut 2 bases from V and 4 bases from J; bases unmatched to any gene: 1. There are 15 residues in the CDR3. Germline V gives CDR1 MNHEY, CDR2 SMNVEV (reference sequence).

The gene calls are TRBV9 and TRBJ1-2; 12 nucleotides agree with TRBD1. Germline V gene data show CDR1 as SGDLS and CDR2 as YYNGEE. This CDR3 comprises 17 residues. V lost 4 bases to trimming and J lost 2 bases; unmatched junction nucleotides: 9. The CDR3 sequence is CASSPPGQGAENYGYTF. In nucleotides, the CDR3 is TGTGCCAGCAGCCCTCCGGGACAGGGGGCGGAAAACTATGGCTACACCTTC.

J is TRBJ1-6 and V is TRBV28, with TRBD1 matching over 9 bases. Trimming at V came to 8 bases and at J to 4 bases, leaving 15 bases not matched to a gene. CDR3 length: 18 residues. Germline V gene data show CDR1 as MDHEN and CDR2 as SYDVKM. The CDR3 here is CASSSPGGQGTYNSPLHF. CDR3 in DNA: TGTGCCAGCTCATCCCCTGGGGGACAGGGAACATATAATTCACCCCTCCACTTT. Full variable domain (rest looked up from reference TRBV28 and TRBJ1-6): DVKVTQSSRYLVKRTGEKVFLECVQDMDHENMFWYRQDPGLGLRLIYFSYDVKMKEKGDIPEGYSVSREKKERFSLILESASTNQTSMYLCASSSPGGQGTYNSPLHFGNGTRLTVT.

The chain joins TRBV28 to TRBJ2-1; 11 bases match TRBD2. The CDR3 sequence is 16 residues long. Germline V CDR1 and CDR2: MDHEN, SYDVKM. The V segment lost 3 bases and the J segment 12 bases; nucleotides outside the gene matches: 13. DNA for the CDR3: TGTGCCAGCAGTTTGGAGGGTTTAGCGGGAGGGCCCATGCAGTTCTTC. Translated: CASSLEGLAGGPMQFF.

On this clone itself: Sequence at one end of the junction differs from germline and may be a read error. This specimen includes other DNA sequences encoding the same CDR3. In DNA, the CDR3 is TGTGCCTGGAGTTCATACAGGGATCAGCCCCAACATTTT. Its translation is CAWSSYRDQPQHF. The rearrangement joins TRBV30 to TRBJ1-5; TRBD1 might be the D (6 bases). The germline CDR1 and CDR2 sequences are GTSNPN and SVGIG (reference sequence). The CDR3 covers 13 residues.